A single sample is the source of the 21 T cell receptor beta chains below, sequenced in a study of early T cells in non-severe SARS-CoV-2 infection. From the 5' RACE reads, TCRdb called clonotypes with MiXCR, one entry per CDR3 protein. The sample has tens of thousands of distinct CDR3 sequences, about 12% seen once; the top ten hold 1.2%. The source was whole blood, collected at baseline. These receptors came from an adult who was a healthcare worker with PCR-confirmed SARS-CoV-2 infection or an uninfected control (not recorded which). The donor label of this sample is uncertain.

This clonotype was detected a few times. This rearrangement joins TRBV10-3 to TRBJ2-5, with D possibly TRBD1 on 5 matching bases. V was clipped by 3 bases and J by 5 bases, with 13 bases between them. The CDR3 contains 14 residues. Germline V gene sequence: CDR1 ENHRY, CDR2 SYGVKD. CDR3: CAISEDRTSETQYF. The CDR3 coding sequence is TGTGCCATCAGTGAAGACAGAACCTCGGAGACCCAGTACTTC.

This sequence joins TRBV21-1 and TRBJ2-3; the D call in the table, TRBD1, was not verified against the DNA. TRBV21-1 is listed as a pseudogene. The CDR3 is 18 residues long. The CDR3 DNA follows: TGTGCCAGCAACAACAGGCGGCTGACAGGAGCCAACCGAGATACGCAGTATTTT. It specifies CASNNRRLTGANRDTQYF.

This clonotype was recorded at least ten times. The V and J genes are TRBV5-1 and TRBJ2-2, with a tentative D call TRBD2 (6 bases). V shed 5 bases and J shed 2 bases, with 13 bases lying between them. CDR3 size: 15 residues. CDR1 and CDR2 from the germline V gene are SGHRS and YFSETQ. CDR3 amino acids: CASSPRGTNTGELFF. The CDR3 DNA reads as TGCGCCAGCAGTCCCCGGGGGACTAACACCGGGGAGCTGTTTTTT.

This clonotype was found a few times. This chain links TRBV24-1 with TRBJ2-2; D may be TRBD1 (5 bases). Trimming cost V 8 bases and J 6 bases, with 9 bases left between them. The CDR3 is 12 residues long. The V gene's germline CDR1 is KGHDR and CDR2 SFDVKD. CDR3 DNA: TGTGCCACCACAGGGTTGGCCGGGGAGCTGTTTTTT. This codes for CATTGLAGELFF.

The chain's CDR3 is CATSDFPSSGGALNEQFF. Here the CDR3 DNA reads TGTGCCACCAGTGATTTCCCCTCTAGCGGGGGGGCCCTCAATGAGCAGTTCTTC. The J gene is TRBJ2-1, the V gene TRBV24-1, with 12 nucleotides matching TRBD2. Germline CDR1 and CDR2: KGHDR and SFDVKD. This CDR3 is built from 18 residues. Trimming at V came to 1 base and at J to 6 bases, leaving 9 bases not matched to a gene.

The chain is built from TRBV12-3 or TRBV12-4 and TRBJ1-5; a weak D match, TRBD1 (6 bases). V lost 5 bases and J 5 bases, leaving 13 bases between the germline ends. The length of the CDR3 is 14 residues. CDR3 region: CASSRNRDDQPQHF. The CDR3 bases are TGTGCCAGCAGTAGGAACAGGGACGATCAGCCCCAGCATTTT.

The V call is TRBV7-6, the J call TRBJ2-3, with 10 bases lining up with TRBD1. The ends lost 3 bases at V and 3 bases at J; junction bases unmatched: 6. Per the germline V gene, CDR1 is SGHVS and CDR2 is FNYEAQ. The CDR3 contains 16 residues. CDR3 sequence: CASSLSQGQGTDTQYF. As DNA, the CDR3 is TGTGCCAGCAGCTTGAGTCAGGGACAGGGGACAGATACGCAGTATTTT.

This clonotype was observed many times. The rearrangement joins TRBV6-1 to TRBJ2-3; D might be TRBD2 (6 bases). CDR1 is MNHNS, CDR2 SASEGT, per germline. This CDR3 has 17 residues. The V gene lost 1 base and the J gene lost 1 base, with 15 bases spanning the gap. CDR3 sequence reads: CASSEGRDRLRTDTQYF. Written as DNA, the CDR3 is TGTGCCAGCAGTGAAGGGCGGGACCGACTACGCACAGATACGCAGTATTTT.

The CDR3 protein is CASSPRLAGETEQFF. The DNA of the CDR3 is TGTGCCAGCAGTCCCCGACTAGCGGGGGAGACCGAGCAGTTCTTC. The chain carries TRBV27 and TRBJ2-1; 12 positions match TRBD2. V trimming: 5 bases; J trimming: 10 bases; junction bases outside the gene matches: 9. Germline CDR1 and CDR2: MNHEY and SMNVEV (reference sequence). The CDR3 contains 15 residues.

The chain combines TRBV7-6 with TRBJ2-1; the match to TRBD2 covers 10 bases. The CDR3 is 16 residues long. V was clipped by 5 bases and J by 3 bases; unmatched bases: 7. Germline V CDR1 and CDR2: SGHVS, FNYEAQ. The CDR3 loop is CASSTTSSGGYNEQFF. The CDR3 coding sequence is TGTGCCAGCAGCACCACATCTAGCGGGGGCTACAATGAGCAGTTCTTC.

The chain links TRBV21-1 to TRBJ1-5; the table's D call, TRBD1, was not checked against the DNA. TRBV21-1 is noted as a pseudogene. This CDR3 is built from 15 residues. CDR3 nucleotides: TGTGCCAGCAGCGAAAAAGGGACATTGAATCAGCCCCAGCATTTT. This gives the protein CASSEKGTLNQPQHF.

There are a few counts of this clonotype. The V call is TRBV7-3, the J call TRBJ2-2; D is possibly TRBD1 or TRBD2 (5 bases each). The CDR3 contains 13 residues. V was shortened by 4 bases and J by 10 bases, with 13 bases between the two germline ends. Germline CDR1 and CDR2: SGHTA and FQGTGA. CDR3 nucleotide sequence: TGTGCCAGCAGCTCGGTGCGAGGGGAGGAGCTGTTTTTT. Translation gives CASSSVRGEELFF.

V and J are TRBV3-1 and TRBJ2-3, with 10 bases identical to TRBD2. The CDR3 has 18 residues. The germline V gene encodes CDR1 LGHDT and CDR2 YNNKEL (reference sequence). V was pared by 3 bases and J by 4 bases, with 13 bases of the junction left unmatched. The CDR3 is CASSQETLAGGQADTQYF. CDR3 coding DNA: TGTGCCAGCAGCCAGGAAACCTTAGCGGGGGGCCAGGCAGATACGCAGTATTTT.

The V gene is TRBV7-2, the J gene TRBJ1-6; no reliable D call. V dropped 0 bases and J dropped 7 bases, with 13 bases sitting between them. Germline CDR1 and CDR2: SGHTA and FQGNSA. CDR3 length equals 16 residues. The CDR3 DNA follows: TGTGCCAGCAGCTTAGCCATCGGGCAGGTGAATTCACCCCTCCACTTT. It specifies CASSLAIGQVNSPLHF. Complete variable domain (other parts from reference TRBV7-2 and TRBJ1-6): GAGVSQSPSNKVTEKGKDVELRCDPISGHTALYWYRQSLGQGLEFLIYFQGNSAPDKSGLPSDRFSAERTGGSVSTLTIQRTQQEDSAVYLCASSLAIGQVNSPLHFGNGTRLTVT.

This clonotype was observed a handful of times. J is TRBJ1-6 and V is TRBV3-1; D gene ambiguous. The germline V gene encodes CDR1 LGHDT and CDR2 YNNKEL (reference sequence). The CDR3 totals 14 residues. The germline V and J ends were trimmed by 2 bases and 9 bases, with 11 bases remaining between them. CDR3 coding DNA: TGTGCCAGCAGCCAATCTGGGAATGGTTCACCCCTCCACTTT. It encodes CASSQSGNGSPLHF.

Only a few counts were recorded for this clonotype. The V and J genes are TRBV6-1 and TRBJ2-3; 8 bases match TRBD1. The CDR3 consists of 15 residues. Germline CDR1 is MNHNS and CDR2 is SASEGT. Trimming cost V 4 bases and J 3 bases; bases outside gene matches: 6. The CDR3 reads CASSAGGKGTDTQYF. The CDR3 nucleotides are TGTGCCAGCAGTGCAGGGGGCAAGGGGACAGATACGCAGTATTTT.

The J gene is TRBJ2-2, the V gene TRBV7-6; 7 bases map to TRBD1. This CDR3 is built from 17 residues. Trimming took 2 bases from V and 6 from J; bases not matched to a gene: 12. The V gene's germline CDR1 is SGHVS and CDR2 FNYEAQ. The CDR3 reads CASSLYGGGQGAGELFF. The CDR3 bases are TGTGCCAGCAGCTTATATGGAGGAGGCCAGGGGGCCGGGGAGCTGTTTTTT.

The chain employs TRBV6-5 and TRBJ1-1; no firm D call. CDR1 MNHEY and CDR2 SVGAGI come from the germline V gene. The CDR3 has 15 amino acids. V gave up 7 bases and J gave up 4 bases, with 19 bases separating them. CDR3 in DNA: TGTGCCAGCAAATTTCTTCTGGGAAGCGGCACTGAAGCTTTCTTT. This sequence encodes CASKFLLGSGTEAFF.

The table lists this clonotype with many counts. The chain couples TRBV29-1 to TRBJ2-3; D call uncertain. CDR1 and CDR2 from the germline V gene are SQVTM and ANQGSEA. This CDR3 region has 13 residues. The V end lost 8 bases, the J end lost 0 bases, and 12 bases lay between the germline ends. As DNA, the CDR3 is TGCAGCTTCTGGGGTGGGAGCACAGATACGCAGTATTTT. It translates to CSFWGGSTDTQYF.

This clonotype was detected ten times or more. The genes are TRBV2 and TRBJ2-7, with a tentative D call TRBD2 (6 bases). V lost 4 bases, J lost 2 bases, and 15 bases lay in between. CDR1 is SNHLY and CDR2 is FYNNEI in the germline V gene. The CDR3 contains 15 residues. In DNA, the CDR3 is TGTGCCAGCAGTGGGGGAGGTTACCTCACCTACGAGCAGTACGTC. Protein sequence: CASSGGGYLTYEQYV.

This clonotype has at least ten counts. The V gene is TRBV27, the J gene TRBJ2-3; D perhaps matches TRBD1 (5 bases). Trimming cost V 1 base and J 2 bases, with 10 bases left between them. Per the germline V gene, CDR1 is MNHEY and CDR2 is SMNVEV (reference sequence). The CDR3 has 15 residues. The CDR3 nucleotides are TGTGCCAGCAGTTTATTCAAGGGGAACACAGATACGCAGTATTTT. Encoded protein: CASSLFKGNTDTQYF.